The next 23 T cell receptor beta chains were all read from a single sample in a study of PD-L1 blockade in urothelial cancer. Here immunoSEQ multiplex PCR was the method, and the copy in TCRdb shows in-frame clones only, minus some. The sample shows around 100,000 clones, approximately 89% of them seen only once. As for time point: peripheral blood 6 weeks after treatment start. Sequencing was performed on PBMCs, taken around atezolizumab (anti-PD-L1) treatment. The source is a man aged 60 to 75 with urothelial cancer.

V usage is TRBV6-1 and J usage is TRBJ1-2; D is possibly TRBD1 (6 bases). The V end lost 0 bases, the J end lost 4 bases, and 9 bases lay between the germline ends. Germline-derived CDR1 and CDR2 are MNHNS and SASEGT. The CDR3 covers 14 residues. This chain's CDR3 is CASSEATGLYGYTF. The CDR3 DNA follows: TGTGCCAGCAGTGAAGCGACAGGTCTCTATGGCTACACCTTC.

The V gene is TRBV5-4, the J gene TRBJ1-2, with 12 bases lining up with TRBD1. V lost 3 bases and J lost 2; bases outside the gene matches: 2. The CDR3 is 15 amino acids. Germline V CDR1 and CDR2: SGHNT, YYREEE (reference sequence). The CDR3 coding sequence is TGTGCCAGCAGCTGGGGGACAGGGGGCAACTATGGCTACACCTTC. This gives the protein CASSWGTGGNYGYTF.

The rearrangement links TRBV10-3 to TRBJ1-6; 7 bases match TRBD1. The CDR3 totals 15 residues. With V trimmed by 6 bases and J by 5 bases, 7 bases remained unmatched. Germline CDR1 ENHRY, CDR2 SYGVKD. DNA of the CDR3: TGTGCCATCAGCCCCTCACAGGGGAATAATTCACCCCTCCACTTT. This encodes CAISPSQGNNSPLHF.

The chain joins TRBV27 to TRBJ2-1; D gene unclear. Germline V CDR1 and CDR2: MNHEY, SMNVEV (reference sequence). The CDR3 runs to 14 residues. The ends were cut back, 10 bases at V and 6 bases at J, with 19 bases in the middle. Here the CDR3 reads CATRSQALGNEQFF. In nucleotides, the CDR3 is TGTGCCACCCGAAGCCAGGCCCTCGGCAATGAGCAGTTCTTC.

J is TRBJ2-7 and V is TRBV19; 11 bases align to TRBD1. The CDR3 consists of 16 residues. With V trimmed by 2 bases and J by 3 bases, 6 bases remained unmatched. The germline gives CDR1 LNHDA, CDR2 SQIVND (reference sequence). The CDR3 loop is CASSILGQGANYEQYF. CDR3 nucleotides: TGTGCCAGTAGTATACTCGGACAGGGGGCAAACTACGAGCAGTACTTC.

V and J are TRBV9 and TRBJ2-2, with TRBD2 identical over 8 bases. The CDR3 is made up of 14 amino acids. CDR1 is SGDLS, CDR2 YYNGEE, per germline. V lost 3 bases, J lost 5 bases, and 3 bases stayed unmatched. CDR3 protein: CASSDRGGTGELFF. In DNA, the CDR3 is TGTGCCAGCAGCGACCGCGGGGGGACCGGGGAGCTGTTTTTT.

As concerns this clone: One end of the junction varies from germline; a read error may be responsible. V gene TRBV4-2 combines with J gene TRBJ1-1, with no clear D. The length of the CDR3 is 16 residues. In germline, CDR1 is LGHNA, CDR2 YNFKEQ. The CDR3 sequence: CASSQDRGQKNIEAFF. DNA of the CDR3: TGTGCCAGCAGCCAAGATCGCGGGCAGAAGAACATTGAAGCTTTCTTT.

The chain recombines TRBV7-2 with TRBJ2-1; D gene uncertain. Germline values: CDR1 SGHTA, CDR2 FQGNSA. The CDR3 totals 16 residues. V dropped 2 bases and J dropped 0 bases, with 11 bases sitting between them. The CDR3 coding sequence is TGTGCCAGCAGCTTACCGGTCGGTGGCTCCTACAATGAGCAGTTCTTC. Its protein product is CASSLPVGGSYNEQFF.

CDR3 DNA: TGTGCCAGCAGCCAAGCTGGGACAGGGGATGGAAACACCATATATTTT. Its protein is CASSQAGTGDGNTIYF. The V and J genes are TRBV4-2 and TRBJ1-3; 10 nucleotides agree with TRBD1. V shed 1 base, J shed 3 bases, and the junction held 3 bases outside the gene matches. The CDR3 has 16 amino acids. Germline CDR1 LGHNA, CDR2 YNFKEQ.

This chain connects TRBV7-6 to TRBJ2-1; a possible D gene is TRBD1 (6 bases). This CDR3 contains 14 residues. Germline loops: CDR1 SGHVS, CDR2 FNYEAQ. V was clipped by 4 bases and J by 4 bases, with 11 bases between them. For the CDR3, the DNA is TGTGCCAGCAGCTACGGACAGTCTTACAATGAGCAGTTCTTC. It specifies CASSYGQSYNEQFF.

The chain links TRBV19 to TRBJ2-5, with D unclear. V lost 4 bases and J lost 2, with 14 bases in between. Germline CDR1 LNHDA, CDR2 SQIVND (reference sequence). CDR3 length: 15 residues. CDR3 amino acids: CASSTSDTGQETQYF. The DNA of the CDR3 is TGTGCCAGTAGTACCTCAGACACTGGGCAAGAGACCCAGTACTTC.

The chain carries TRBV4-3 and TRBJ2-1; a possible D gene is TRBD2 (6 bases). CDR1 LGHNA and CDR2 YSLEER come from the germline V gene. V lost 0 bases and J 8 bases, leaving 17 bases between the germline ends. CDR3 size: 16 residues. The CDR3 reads CASSQDHGTGSDEQFF. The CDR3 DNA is TGCGCCAGCAGCCAAGATCACGGGACTGGTAGTGATGAGCAGTTCTTC.

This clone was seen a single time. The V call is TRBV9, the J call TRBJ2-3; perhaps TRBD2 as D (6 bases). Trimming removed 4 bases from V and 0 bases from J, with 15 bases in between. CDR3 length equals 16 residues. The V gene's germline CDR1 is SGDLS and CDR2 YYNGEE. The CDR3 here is CASSRRSGVSTDTQYF. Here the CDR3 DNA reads TGTGCCAGCAGCAGACGGTCGGGGGTCAGCACAGATACGCAGTATTTT.

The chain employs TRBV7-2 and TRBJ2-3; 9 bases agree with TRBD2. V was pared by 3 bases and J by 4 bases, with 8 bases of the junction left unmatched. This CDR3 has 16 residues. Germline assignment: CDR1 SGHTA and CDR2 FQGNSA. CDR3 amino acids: CASSFNSGGGADTQYF. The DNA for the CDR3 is TGTGCCAGCAGCTTCAATTCAGGCGGGGGGGCAGATACGCAGTATTTT.

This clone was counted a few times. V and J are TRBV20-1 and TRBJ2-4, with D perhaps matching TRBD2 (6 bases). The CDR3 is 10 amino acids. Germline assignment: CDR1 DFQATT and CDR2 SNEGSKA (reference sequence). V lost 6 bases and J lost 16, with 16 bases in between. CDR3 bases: TGCAGTGCGGGTACGGGACTGGGTTACTTC. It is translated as CSAGTGLGYF.

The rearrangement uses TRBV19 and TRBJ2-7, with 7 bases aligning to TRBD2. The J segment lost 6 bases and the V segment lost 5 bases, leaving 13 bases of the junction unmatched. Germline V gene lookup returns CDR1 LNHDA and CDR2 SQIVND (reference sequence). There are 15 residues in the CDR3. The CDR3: CASSLTGTTSREQYF. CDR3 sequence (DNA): TGTGCCAGTAGTTTGACGGGGACTACCTCTCGCGAGCAGTACTTC. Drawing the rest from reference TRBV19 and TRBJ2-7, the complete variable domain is DGGITQSPKYLFRKEGQNVTLSCEQNLNHDAMYWYRQDPGQGLRLIYYSQIVNDFQKGDIAEGYSVSREKKESFPLTVTSAQKNPTAFYLCASSLTGTTSREQYFGPGTRLTVT.

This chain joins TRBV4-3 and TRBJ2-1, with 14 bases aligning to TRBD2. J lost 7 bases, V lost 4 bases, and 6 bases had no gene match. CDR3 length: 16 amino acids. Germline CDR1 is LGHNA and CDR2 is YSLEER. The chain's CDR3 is CASSPRLAGGLNEQFF. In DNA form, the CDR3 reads TGCGCCAGCAGCCCGAGACTAGCGGGGGGGCTGAATGAGCAGTTCTTC.

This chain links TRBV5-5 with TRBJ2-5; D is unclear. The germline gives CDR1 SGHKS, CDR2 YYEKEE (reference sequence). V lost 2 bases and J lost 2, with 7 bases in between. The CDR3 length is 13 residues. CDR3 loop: CASSFPDQETQYF. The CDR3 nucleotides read TGTGCCAGCAGCTTTCCAGATCAAGAGACCCAGTACTTC.

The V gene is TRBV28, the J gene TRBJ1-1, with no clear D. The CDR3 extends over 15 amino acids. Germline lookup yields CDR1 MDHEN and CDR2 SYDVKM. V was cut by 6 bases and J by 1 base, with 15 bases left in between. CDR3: CASRYPGEGNTEAFF. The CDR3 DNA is TGTGCCAGCAGATACCCGGGAGAAGGGAACACTGAAGCTTTCTTT.

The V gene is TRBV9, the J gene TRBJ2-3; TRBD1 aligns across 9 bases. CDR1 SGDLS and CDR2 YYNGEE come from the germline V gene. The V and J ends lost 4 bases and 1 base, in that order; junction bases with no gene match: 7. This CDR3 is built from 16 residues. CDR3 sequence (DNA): TGTGCCAGCAGCCTAACAGGGGGCGCGGGCACAGATACGCAGTATTTT. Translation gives CASSLTGGAGTDTQYF.

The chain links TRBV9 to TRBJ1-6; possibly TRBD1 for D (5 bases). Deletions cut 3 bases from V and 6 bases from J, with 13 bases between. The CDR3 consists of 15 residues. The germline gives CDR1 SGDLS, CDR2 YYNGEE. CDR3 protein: CASSEVQGGNSPLHF. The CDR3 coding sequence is TGTGCCAGCAGCGAGGTGCAGGGCGGTAATTCACCCCTCCACTTT.

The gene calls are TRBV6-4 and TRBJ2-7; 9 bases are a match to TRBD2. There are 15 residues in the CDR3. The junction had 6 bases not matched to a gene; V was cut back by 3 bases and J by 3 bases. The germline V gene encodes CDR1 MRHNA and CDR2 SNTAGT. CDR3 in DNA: TGTGCCAGCAGTGAGGTAGCGGGGGTAAGCTACGAGCAGTACTTC. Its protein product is CASSEVAGVSYEQYF.

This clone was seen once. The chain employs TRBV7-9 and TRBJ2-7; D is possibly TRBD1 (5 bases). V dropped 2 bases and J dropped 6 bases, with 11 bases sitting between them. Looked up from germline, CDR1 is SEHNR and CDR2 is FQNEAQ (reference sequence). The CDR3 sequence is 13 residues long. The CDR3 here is CASSLKGTGEQYF. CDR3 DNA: TGTGCCAGCAGCTTAAAGGGCACAGGCGAGCAGTACTTC.